This T cell receptor (beta chain) emerged from a study of blood T cell repertoires in COVID-19. Study background: There were acute and convalescent COVID-19 samples, and they came from the United States, Italy and Spain. Nucleic acid was either cDNA or gDNA, and it came from T cells, B-cell-depleted T cells, or PBMCs.

As processed by the authors: From reference gene primer amplification, estimates of nucleated cell counts were derived. Assay: immunoSEQ multiplex PCR; the TCRdb copy retains only in-frame clones and omits some. The V and J calls and the clone size are those of that table, but D and trimming were determined from the DNA. The sample has 150,000 to 200,000 clones; about 80% are singletons. This clone has a single count. Germline assignment: CDR1 LGHNA and CDR2 YSLEER. The CDR3 has 16 residues. V lost 3 bases and J lost 6; bases outside the gene matches: 11. The chain joins TRBV4-3 to TRBJ2-7, with TRBD1 matching over 10 bases. Sequencing was performed on peripheral blood. This TCR derives from a woman aged 70-85 years with acute or convalescent COVID-19. CDR3 region: CASSQDPGTGVGEQYF. CDR3 coding DNA: TGCGCCAGCAGCCAGGACCCCGGGACAGGGGTTGGCGAGCAGTACTTC.